This TCR beta chain originates from a study of T cells in localized non-small cell lung cancer. Trimming removed 2 bases from V and 3 bases from J, with 13 bases in between. The CDR3 runs 16 residues. Germline lookup yields CDR1 SGHTA and CDR2 FQGNSA. Method: immunoSEQ multiplex PCR; TCRdb's copy keeps in-frame clones and lacks some. Among approximately 72,000 clones, approximately 84% were seen once, and the ten largest hold approximately 15%. The source was peripheral blood, collected before any cancer treatment. This rearrangement joins TRBV7-2 to TRBJ1-4; no clear D gene. This sequence was found in a female donor older than 55 with stage I lung adenocarcinoma. The CDR3 coding sequence is TGTGCCAGCAGCTTATTAATAGCTTCTGCTAATGAAAAACTGTTTTTT. This translates into CASSLLIASANEKLFF.